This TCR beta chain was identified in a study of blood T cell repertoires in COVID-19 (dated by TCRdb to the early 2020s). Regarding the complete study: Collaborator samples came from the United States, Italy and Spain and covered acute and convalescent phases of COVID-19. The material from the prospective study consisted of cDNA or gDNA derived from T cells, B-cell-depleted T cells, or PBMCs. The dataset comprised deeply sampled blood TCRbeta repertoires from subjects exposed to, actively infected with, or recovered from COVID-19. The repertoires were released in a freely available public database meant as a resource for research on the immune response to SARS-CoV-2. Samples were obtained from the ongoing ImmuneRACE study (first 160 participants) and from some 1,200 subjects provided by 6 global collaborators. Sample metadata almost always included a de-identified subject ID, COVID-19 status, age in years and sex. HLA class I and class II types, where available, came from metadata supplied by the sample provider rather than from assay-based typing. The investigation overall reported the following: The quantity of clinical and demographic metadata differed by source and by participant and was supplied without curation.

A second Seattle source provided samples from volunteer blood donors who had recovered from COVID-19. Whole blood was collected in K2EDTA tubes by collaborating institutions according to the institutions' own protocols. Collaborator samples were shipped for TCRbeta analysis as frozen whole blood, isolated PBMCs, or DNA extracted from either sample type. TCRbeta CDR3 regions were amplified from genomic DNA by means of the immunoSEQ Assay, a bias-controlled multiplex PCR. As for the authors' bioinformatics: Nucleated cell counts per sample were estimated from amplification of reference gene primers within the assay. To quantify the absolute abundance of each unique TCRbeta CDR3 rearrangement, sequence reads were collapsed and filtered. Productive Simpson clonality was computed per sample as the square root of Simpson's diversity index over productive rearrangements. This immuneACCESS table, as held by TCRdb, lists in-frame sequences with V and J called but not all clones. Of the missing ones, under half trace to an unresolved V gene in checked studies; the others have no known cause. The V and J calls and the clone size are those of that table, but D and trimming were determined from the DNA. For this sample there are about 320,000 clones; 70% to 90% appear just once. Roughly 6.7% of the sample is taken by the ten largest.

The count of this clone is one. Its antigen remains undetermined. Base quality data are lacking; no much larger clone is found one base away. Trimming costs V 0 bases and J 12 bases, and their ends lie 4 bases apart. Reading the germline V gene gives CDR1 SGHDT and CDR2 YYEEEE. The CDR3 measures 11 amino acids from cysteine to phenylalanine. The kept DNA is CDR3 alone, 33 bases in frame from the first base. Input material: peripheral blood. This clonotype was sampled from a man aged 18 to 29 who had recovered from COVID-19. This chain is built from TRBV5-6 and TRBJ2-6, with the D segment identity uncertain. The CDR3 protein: CASSLGPVLTF. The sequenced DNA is TGTGCCAGCAGCTTGGGGCCCGTCCTGACTTTC.